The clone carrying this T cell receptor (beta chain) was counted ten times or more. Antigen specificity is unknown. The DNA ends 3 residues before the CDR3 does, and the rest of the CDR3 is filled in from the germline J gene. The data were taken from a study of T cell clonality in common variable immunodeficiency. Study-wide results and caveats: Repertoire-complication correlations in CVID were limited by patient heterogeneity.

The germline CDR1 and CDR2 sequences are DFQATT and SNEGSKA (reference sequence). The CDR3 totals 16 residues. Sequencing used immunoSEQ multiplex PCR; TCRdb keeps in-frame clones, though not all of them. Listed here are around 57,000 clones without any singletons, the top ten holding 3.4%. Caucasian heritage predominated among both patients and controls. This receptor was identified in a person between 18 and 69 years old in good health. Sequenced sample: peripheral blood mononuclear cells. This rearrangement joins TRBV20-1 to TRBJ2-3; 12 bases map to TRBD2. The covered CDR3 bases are TGCAGTGCTACAAGTCCGACTAGCGGGAGTTTTCAGACG. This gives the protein CSATSPTSGSFQT. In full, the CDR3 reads CSATSPTSGSFQTQYF.